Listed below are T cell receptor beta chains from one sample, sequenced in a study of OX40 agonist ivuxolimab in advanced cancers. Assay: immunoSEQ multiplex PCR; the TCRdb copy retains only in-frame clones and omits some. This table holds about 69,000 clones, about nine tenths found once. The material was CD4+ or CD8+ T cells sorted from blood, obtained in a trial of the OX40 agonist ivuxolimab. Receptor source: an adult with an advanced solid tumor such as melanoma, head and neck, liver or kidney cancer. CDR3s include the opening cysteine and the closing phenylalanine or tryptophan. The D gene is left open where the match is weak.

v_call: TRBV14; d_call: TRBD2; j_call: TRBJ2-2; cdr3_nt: TGTGCCAGCAGCAGAAAGACTAGCGGGATAAACACCGGGGAGCTGTTTTTT; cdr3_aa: CASSRKTSGINTGELFF
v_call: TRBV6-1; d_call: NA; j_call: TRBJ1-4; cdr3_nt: TGTGCCAGCAGTGGGGATAGGGGCCGGAATGAAAAACTGTTTTTT; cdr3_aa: CASSGDRGRNEKLFF
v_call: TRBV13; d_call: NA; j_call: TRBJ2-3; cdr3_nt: TGTGCCAGCAGCCGCACTCCACCTCTAGCGCAGAGCACAGATACGCAGTATTTT; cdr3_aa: CASSRTPPLAQSTDTQYF
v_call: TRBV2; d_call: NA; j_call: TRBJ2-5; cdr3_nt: TGTGCCAGCAGTGAACCTAACCTCGAGGGCTTGTGGGAAGAGACCCAGTACTTC; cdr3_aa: CASSEPNLEGLWEETQYF
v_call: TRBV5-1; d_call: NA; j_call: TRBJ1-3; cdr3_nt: TGCGCCAGCAGCAAGGGTTCTGAAGGAAACACCATATATTTT; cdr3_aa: CASSKGSEGNTIYF
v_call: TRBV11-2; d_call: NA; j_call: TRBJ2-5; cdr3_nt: TGTGCCAGCAGCTTATTAGGGGCGGGACGAAAGACCCAGTACTTC; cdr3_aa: CASSLLGAGRKTQYF
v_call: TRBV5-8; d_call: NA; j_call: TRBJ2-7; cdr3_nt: TGTGCCAGCAGCTTAACCTACGAGCAGTACTTC; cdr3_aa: CASSLTYEQYF
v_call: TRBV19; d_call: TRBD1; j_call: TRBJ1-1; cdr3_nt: TGTGCCAGTACCCCGGGACAGGGGAGAAACACTGAAGCTTTCTTT; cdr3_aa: CASTPGQGRNTEAFF
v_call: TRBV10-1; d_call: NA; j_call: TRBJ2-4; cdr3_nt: TGCGCCAGCACGGTGGGGACCCCCAAAAACATTCAGTACTTC; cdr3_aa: CASTVGTPKNIQYF
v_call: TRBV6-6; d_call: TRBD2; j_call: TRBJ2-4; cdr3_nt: TGTGCCAGCAACCCGGGGGGGGCTGCCAAAAACATTCAGTACTTC; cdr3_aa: CASNPGGAAKNIQYF
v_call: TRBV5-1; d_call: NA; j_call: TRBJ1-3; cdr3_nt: TGCGCCAGCAGCTTGGGGGAACAGGTCACTGGAAACACCATATATTTT; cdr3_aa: CASSLGEQVTGNTIYF
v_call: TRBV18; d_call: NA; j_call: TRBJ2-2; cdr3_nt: TGTGCCAGCTCACCCCAAAGAGGCGGCACCGGGGAGCTGTTTTTT; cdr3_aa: CASSPQRGGTGELFF
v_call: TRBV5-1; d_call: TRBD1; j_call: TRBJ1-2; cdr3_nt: TGCGCCAGCACATCCGGGACAGGGACTGGCTACACCTTC; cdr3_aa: CASTSGTGTGYTF
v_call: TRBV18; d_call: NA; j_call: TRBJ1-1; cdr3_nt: TGTGCCAGCTCAGTACTAGGGGTGGGGAACACTGAAGCTTTCTTT; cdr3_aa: CASSVLGVGNTEAFF
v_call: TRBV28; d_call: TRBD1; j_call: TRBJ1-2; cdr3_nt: TGTGCCAGCACCGACAGGGGAGGGTTCTATGGCTACACCTTC; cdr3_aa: CASTDRGGFYGYTF
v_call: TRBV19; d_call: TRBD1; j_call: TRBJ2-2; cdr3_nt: TGTGCCAGCAAAGGACAGGGAGAAGCCGGGGAGCTGTTTTTT; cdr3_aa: CASKGQGEAGELFF
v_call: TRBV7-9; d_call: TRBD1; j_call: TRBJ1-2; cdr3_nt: TGTGCCAGCAGCTTAGGAGATAACAGGGGGAACTATGGCTACACCTTC; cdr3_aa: CASSLGDNRGNYGYTF
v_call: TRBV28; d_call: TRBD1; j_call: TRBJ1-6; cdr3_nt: TGTGCCAGCAAGGTCGTGACAGGGGATAATTCACCCCTCCACTTT; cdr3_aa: CASKVVTGDNSPLHF
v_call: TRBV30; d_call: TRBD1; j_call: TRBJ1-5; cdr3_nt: TGTGCCTGGGCGACAGGGACCAATCAGCCCCAGCATTTT; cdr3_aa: CAWATGTNQPQHF
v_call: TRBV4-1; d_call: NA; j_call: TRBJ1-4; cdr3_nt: TGCGCCAGCAGCCAAGATAGGTCAAGGGAAAAACTGTTTTTT; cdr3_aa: CASSQDRSREKLFF
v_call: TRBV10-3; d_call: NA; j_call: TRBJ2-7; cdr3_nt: TGTACCATCAGTGTTCCGGGGGAGTACGAGCAGTACTTC; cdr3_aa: CTISVPGEYEQYF
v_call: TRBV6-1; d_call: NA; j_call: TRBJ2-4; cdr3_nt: TGTGCCAGCAGTGAAACTGTCGGAAGCGGCAAAAACATTCAGTACTTC; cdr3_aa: CASSETVGSGKNIQYF
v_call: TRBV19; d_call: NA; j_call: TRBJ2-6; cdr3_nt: TGTGCCAGTATGGAGGACGTTCTCTCTGGGGCCAACGTCCTGACTTTC; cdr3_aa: CASMEDVLSGANVLTF
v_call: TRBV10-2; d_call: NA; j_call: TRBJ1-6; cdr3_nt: TGCGCCAGCAGTACCGGGAGCCTCAATGGCGTCCCCCTCCACTTT; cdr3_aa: CASSTGSLNGVPLHF
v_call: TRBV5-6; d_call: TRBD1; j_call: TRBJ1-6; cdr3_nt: TGTGCCAGCAGCCTTACAGGGGGTTCACCCCTCCACTTT; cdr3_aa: CASSLTGGSPLHF
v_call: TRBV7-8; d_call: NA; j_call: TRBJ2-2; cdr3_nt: TGTGCCAGCAGCACATACAGGGCGAGCACCGGGGAGCTGTTTTTT; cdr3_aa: CASSTYRASTGELFF
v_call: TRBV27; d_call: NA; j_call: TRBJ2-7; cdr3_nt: TGTGCCAGCAGTGACCGGGGCCGGATCTCCTACGAGCAGTACTTC; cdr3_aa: CASSDRGRISYEQYF
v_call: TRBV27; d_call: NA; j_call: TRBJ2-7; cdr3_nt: TGTGCCAGCAGTTCAGGGGAGGATAGGTACGAGCAGTACTTC; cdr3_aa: CASSSGEDRYEQYF
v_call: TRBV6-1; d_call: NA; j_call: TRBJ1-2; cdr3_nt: TGTGCCAGCAGTGAAGGGGCAGCGAACTATGGCTACACCTTC; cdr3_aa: CASSEGAANYGYTF
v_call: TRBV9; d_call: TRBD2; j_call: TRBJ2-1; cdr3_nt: TGTGCCAGCAGCGTAGGACTAGCGGGAGAGGGTGAGCAGTTCTTC; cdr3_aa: CASSVGLAGEGEQFF
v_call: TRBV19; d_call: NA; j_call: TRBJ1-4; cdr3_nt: TGTGCCAGTAGTCCGAGGACCTCAACTAATGAAAAACTGTTTTTT; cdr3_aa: CASSPRTSTNEKLFF
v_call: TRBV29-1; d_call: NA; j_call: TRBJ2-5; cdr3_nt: TGCAGCGTCCGTTATCGAGAGACCCAGTACTTC; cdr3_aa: CSVRYRETQYF
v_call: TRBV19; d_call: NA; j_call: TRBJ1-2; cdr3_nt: TGTGCCAGTAGTATGGTTTTGACAGAGGGTGGCTACACCTTC; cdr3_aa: CASSMVLTEGGYTF